The TCR beta chain under discussion was sequenced for a study of cytomegalovirus exposure and HLA in healthy donors. Study findings and constraints: In a later analysis, specific HLA alleles were associated with more than 15,000 TCR beta sequences at a 0.05 false discovery rate. Later analysis identified several of the most significant clusters that appeared linked to common viral pathogens.

PCR used 60 Vbeta primers and 13 Jbeta primers. Repertoires were generated with immunoSEQ multiplex PCR, while TCRdb's copy carries only in-frame clones and drops some. The table lists 150,000 to 200,000 clones, roughly four fifths of them singletons. As concerns this clone: Its antigen is not known.

The trim removed 1 base at V and 6 bases at J, leaving 0 bases unmatched. The CDR3 is 14 residues long. Germline lookup yields CDR1 SGHRS and CDR2 YFSETQ. The chain combines TRBV5-1 with TRBJ2-3, with TRBD2 matching 12 bases. The TCR comes from a woman aged 25 to 39 in good health and CMV-seronegative. The sample comprised PBMCs. In DNA, the CDR3 is TGCGCCAGCAGCTTGACTAGCGGGGGGGATACGCAGTATTTT. Translated, it gives CASSLTSGGDTQYF.